The clone carrying this T cell receptor beta chain has a handful of counts. Clones were read by immunoSEQ multiplex PCR, and TCRdb kept only the in-frame ones, dropping some. The sample lists about 69,000 clones; 65% to 90% were seen once. This sample was included in a study of blood T cell repertoires in COVID-19. The V segment lost 3 bases and the J segment 10 bases; nucleotides outside the gene matches: 9. There are 14 residues in the CDR3. CDR1 is SGHNT and CDR2 is YENEEA in the germline V gene. The receptor was derived from an elderly man with acute or convalescent COVID-19. Sample: peripheral blood. The V gene is TRBV11-3, the J gene TRBJ1-1, with 9 nucleotides matching TRBD1. Here the CDR3 reads CASSFKTGGVGAFF. The CDR3 DNA is TGTGCCAGCAGCTTTAAGACAGGGGGAGTCGGAGCTTTCTTT.